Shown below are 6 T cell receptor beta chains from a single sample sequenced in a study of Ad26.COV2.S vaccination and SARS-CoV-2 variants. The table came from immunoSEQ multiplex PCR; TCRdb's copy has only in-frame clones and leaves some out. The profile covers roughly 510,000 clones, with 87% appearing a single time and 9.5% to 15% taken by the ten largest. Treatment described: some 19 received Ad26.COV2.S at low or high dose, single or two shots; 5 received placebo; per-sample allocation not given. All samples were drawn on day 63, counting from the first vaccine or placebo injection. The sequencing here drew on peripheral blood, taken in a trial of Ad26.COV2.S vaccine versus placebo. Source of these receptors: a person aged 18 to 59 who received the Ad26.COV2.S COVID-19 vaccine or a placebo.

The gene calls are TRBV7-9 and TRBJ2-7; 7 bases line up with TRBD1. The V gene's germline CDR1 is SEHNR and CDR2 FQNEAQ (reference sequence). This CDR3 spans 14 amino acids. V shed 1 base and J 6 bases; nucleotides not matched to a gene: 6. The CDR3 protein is CASSLGQGVGEQYF. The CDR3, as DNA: TGTGCCAGCAGCTTAGGGCAGGGGGTCGGCGAGCAGTACTTC. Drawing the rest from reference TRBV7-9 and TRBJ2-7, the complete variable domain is DTGVSQNPRHKITKRGQNVTFRCDPISEHNRLYWYRQTLGQGPEFLTYFQNEAQLEKSRLLSDRFSAERPKGSFSTLEIQRTEQGDSAMYLCASSLGQGVGEQYFGPGTRLTVT.

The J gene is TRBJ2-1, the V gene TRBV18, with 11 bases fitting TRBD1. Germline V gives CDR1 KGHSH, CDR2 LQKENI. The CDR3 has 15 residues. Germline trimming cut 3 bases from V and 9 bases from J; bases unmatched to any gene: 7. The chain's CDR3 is CASSPGGQGEAEQFF. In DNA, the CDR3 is TGTGCCAGCTCACCTGGGGGACAGGGGGAGGCTGAGCAGTTCTTC. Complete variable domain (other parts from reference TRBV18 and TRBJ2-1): NAGVMQNPRHLVRRRGQEARLRCSPMKGHSHVYWYRQLPEEGLKFMVYLQKENIIDESGMPKERFSAEFPKEGPSILRIQQVVRGDSAAYFCASSPGGQGEAEQFFGPGTRLTVL.

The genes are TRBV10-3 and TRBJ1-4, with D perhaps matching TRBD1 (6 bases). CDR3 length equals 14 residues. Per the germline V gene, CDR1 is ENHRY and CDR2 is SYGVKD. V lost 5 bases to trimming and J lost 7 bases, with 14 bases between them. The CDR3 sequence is CAISSGGAFEKLFF. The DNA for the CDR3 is TGTGCCATCAGTTCCGGGGGCGCCTTTGAAAAACTGTTTTTT.

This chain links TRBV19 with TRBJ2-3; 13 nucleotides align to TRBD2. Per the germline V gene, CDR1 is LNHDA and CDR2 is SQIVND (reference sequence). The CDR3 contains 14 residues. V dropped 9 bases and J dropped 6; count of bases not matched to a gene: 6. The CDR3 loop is CASRPGLAGDTQYF. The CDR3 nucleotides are TGTGCCAGCCGGCCGGGACTAGCGGGGGATACGCAGTATTTT. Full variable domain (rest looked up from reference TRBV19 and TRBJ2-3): DGGITQSPKYLFRKEGQNVTLSCEQNLNHDAMYWYRQDPGQGLRLIYYSQIVNDFQKGDIAEGYSVSREKKESFPLTVTSAQKNPTAFYLCASRPGLAGDTQYFGPGTRLTVL.

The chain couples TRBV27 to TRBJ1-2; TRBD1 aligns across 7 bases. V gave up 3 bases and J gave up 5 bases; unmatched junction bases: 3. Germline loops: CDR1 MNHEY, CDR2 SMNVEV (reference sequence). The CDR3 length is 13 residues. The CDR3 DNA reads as TGTGCCAGCAGTTTTGCAGGGGGGTATGGCTACACCTTC. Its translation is CASSFAGGYGYTF.

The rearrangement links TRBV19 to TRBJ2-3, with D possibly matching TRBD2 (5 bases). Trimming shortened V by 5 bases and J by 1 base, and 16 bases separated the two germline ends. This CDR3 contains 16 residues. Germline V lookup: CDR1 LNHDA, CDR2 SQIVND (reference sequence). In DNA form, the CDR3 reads TGTGCCAGTAGTCCACTAGGAGGCCTCGGCACAGATACGCAGTATTTT. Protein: CASSPLGGLGTDTQYF.